The sequence of this T cell receptor beta chain was determined in a study of T cell responses to AZD1222 COVID-19 vaccine. The data were produced by immunoSEQ multiplex PCR, yet TCRdb's version contains in-frame clones alone and is incomplete. The table records 86,000 or so clones, about 90% of them present only once. Study findings and constraints: Reportedly, nearly half the spike-specific TCRs target unmutated variant regions. Vaccine-related CD4 TCRs covered spike, predominating at 160-218 and 743-854.

Details on this clone: Its antigen is unknown.

The CDR3 loop spans 17 amino acids. Germline-derived CDR1 and CDR2 are SGHTA and FQGTGA. V dropped 5 bases and J dropped 2 bases, with 21 bases sitting between them. This sample comprised peripheral blood, obtained 28 days after the second AZD1222 dose. The TCR sequence derives from an adult who received the AZD1222 COVID-19 vaccine. The chain carries TRBV7-3 and TRBJ2-5; maybe TRBD2 (6 bases). The CDR3: CASSPGVGDRGQETQYF. In DNA, the CDR3 is TGTGCCAGCAGCCCGGGCGTGGGGGATCGGGGGCAAGAGACCCAGTACTTC.